The 20 T cell receptor beta chains below were found in one sample sequenced in a study of molecular identifiers for immune sequencing clone quantification. TCRdb itself ran the PCR reads through MiXCR, one entry per CDR3 protein. Here the sample spans tens of thousands of distinct CDR3 sequences, around 18% being singletons. Sequenced sample: naive CD8+ T cells from blood, with Jurkat cell RNA spiked in. The subset here: FACS-sorted CD8+CD4-CCR7+CD45RA+ naive T cells. These receptors originate from a human donor in good health. Some libraries in this study had Jurkat cell RNA spiked in.

This clonotype was seen a handful of times. The chain carries TRBV11-3 and TRBJ2-7; D is unclear. This CDR3 is 13 amino acids long. Germline CDR1 reads SGHNT; CDR2 reads YENEEA. V was clipped by 3 bases and J by 4 bases, with 10 bases between them. The CDR3 DNA reads TGTGCCAGCAGCTTTAGTACCGTGTACGAGCAGTACTTC. Amino acid sequence: CASSFSTVYEQYF.

This clonotype showed up many times. The V call is TRBV6-6, the J call TRBJ1-2, with TRBD1 as a possible D gene (5 bases). V lost 5 bases and J lost 4, with 14 bases in between. The CDR3 has 14 residues. Germline V gene sequence: CDR1 MNHNY, CDR2 SVGAGI (reference sequence). This CDR3 is CASSPTRDLYGYTF. CDR3 nucleotide sequence: TGTGCCAGCAGTCCCACGAGGGACCTCTATGGCTACACCTTC.

The table lists this clonotype with many counts. The chain is built from TRBV27 and TRBJ2-7; D gene ambiguous. V lost 8 bases and J lost 0, with 11 bases in between. In germline, CDR1 is MNHEY, CDR2 SMNVEV (reference sequence). The CDR3 covers 13 residues. CDR3 sequence reads: CASSISSSYEQYF. CDR3 coding DNA: TGTGCCAGCTCGATCTCAAGCTCCTACGAGCAGTACTTC.

A remark on this clonotype: A much larger clone lies a single base off, so this may be a read error. The CDR3 coding sequence is TGTGCCAGCAGCGTAGTTAACAGGGGCAACTACAATGAGCAGTTCTTC. Protein sequence: CASSVVNRGNYNEQFF. V and J are TRBV9 and TRBJ2-1; 7 bases map to TRBD1. Germline trimming cut 0 bases from V and 3 bases from J; bases unmatched to any gene: 6. This CDR3 is 16 amino acids long. Looked up from germline, CDR1 is SGDLS and CDR2 is YYNGEE. The variable domain in full, with the rest retrieved from reference TRBV9 and TRBJ2-1, is DSGVTQTPKHLITATGQRVTLRCSPRSGDLSVYWYQQSLDQGLQFLIQYYNGEERAKGNILERFSAQQFPDLHSELNLSSLELGDSALYFCASSVVNRGNYNEQFFGPGTRLTVL.

This clonotype showed up many times. V gene TRBV20-1 combines with J gene TRBJ1-5; D gene uncertain. V was cut by 0 bases and J by 1 base, with 4 bases left in between. The CDR3 consists of 13 residues. In germline, CDR1 is DFQATT, CDR2 SNEGSKA (reference sequence). The CDR3 nucleotides read TGCAGTGCTAGAGATGCCAGCAATCAGCCCCAGCATTTT. Amino acids: CSARDASNQPQHF.

Remarks on this clonotype: It may be a read error: a sequence one base away is much more abundant. The chain carries TRBV27 and TRBJ2-7; possibly TRBD1 or TRBD2 for D (6 bases each). CDR1 is MNHEY, CDR2 SMNVEV, per germline (reference sequence). There are 14 residues in the CDR3. CDR3 protein: CASSLFSGAGEQCF. In DNA form, the CDR3 reads TGTGCCAGCAGTTTATTTTCGGGGGCTGGAGAGCAGTGCTTC.

This clonotype has ten or more counts. The chain uses TRBV9 and TRBJ2-1; 8 nucleotides align to TRBD1. The CDR3 is 16 residues long. The V gene's germline CDR1 is SGDLS and CDR2 YYNGEE. Trimming removed 0 bases from V and 3 bases from J; junction bases left unmatched: 5. CDR3 region: CASSVVDRGNYNEQFF. The CDR3 nucleotides are TGTGCCAGCAGCGTAGTTGACAGGGGCAACTACAATGAGCAGTTCTTC.

A remark on this clonotype: Since a much larger clone is just one base distant, this may be a read error. V and J are TRBV28 and TRBJ1-1; D remains unclear. Germline V gives CDR1 MDHEN, CDR2 SYDVKM. The CDR3 consists of 13 residues. Trimming pared 7 bases from V and 6 bases from J, leaving 15 bases between. CDR3 sequence (DNA): TGTGCCAGCAACACTTGGGGATACGCTGAAGCTTTCTTT. It yields the protein CASNTWGYAEAFF.

Many counts were recorded for this clonotype. The CDR3 DNA is TGTGCCAGCAGTTACTCGCTAGAGGTCGGGACCGGGGAGCTGTTTTTT. It specifies CASSYSLEVGTGELFF. The rearrangement uses TRBV6-2 or TRBV6-3 and TRBJ2-2, with unresolved D. The V gene lost 0 bases and the J gene lost 5 bases, with 13 bases spanning the gap. This CDR3 contains 16 residues. Per germline, CDR1 MNHEY and CDR2 SVGEGT.

This clonotype has at least ten counts. The chain links TRBV7-8 to TRBJ2-1; 8 bases are a match to TRBD2. CDR1 SGHVS and CDR2 FQNEAQ come from the germline V gene. The V gene end was trimmed by 5 bases and the J gene end by 8 bases; junction bases not matched to a gene: 14. CDR3 length: 16 residues. The CDR3 is CASSAQPGLVFDEQFF. The CDR3 region has the DNA TGTGCCAGCAGCGCTCAACCGGGACTAGTTTTCGATGAGCAGTTCTTC.

This clonotype was detected many times. This rearrangement joins TRBV6-5 to TRBJ2-7; no clear D. The CDR3 sequence is 15 residues long. The V gene's germline CDR1 is MNHEY and CDR2 SVGAGI. Trimming cost V 2 bases and J 6 bases, with 17 bases left between them. The CDR3 DNA reads as TGTGCCAGCAGTTACGCCGAGACGCCGCCCACCGAGCAGTACTTC. Protein product: CASSYAETPPTEQYF.

This clonotype has at least ten counts. The rearrangement uses TRBV28 and TRBJ2-1; tentative D call: TRBD2 (5 bases). Trimming shortened V by 8 bases and J by 9 bases, and 20 bases separated the two germline ends. There are 14 residues in the CDR3. From germline, CDR1 is MDHEN and CDR2 SYDVKM. CDR3 coding DNA: TGTGCCAGCGCACTAGTAAACTTTATAGGTGAGCAGTTCTTC. Translation: CASALVNFIGEQFF.

Regarding this clonotype: This clone may be a read error of a much larger clone one base away. The chain combines TRBV7-2 with TRBJ2-1, with 7 positions matching TRBD2. The CDR3 extends over 18 amino acids. V lost 2 bases and J lost 3; bases outside the gene matches: 13. Germline CDR1 reads SGHTA; CDR2 reads FQGNSA. This chain's CDR3 is CASSLHLTERGDYNEQFF. The CDR3 nucleotides read TGTGCCAGCAGCTTACATCTTACGGAGCGGGGAGACTACAATGAGCAGTTCTTC.

V is TRBV7-9 and J is TRBJ2-1, with 11 positions matching TRBD2. CDR3 size: 13 residues. V was pared by 11 bases and J by 8 bases, with 8 bases of the junction left unmatched. Germline CDR1 is SEHNR and CDR2 is FQNEAQ (reference sequence). This CDR3 is CAGASGRTYEQFF. CDR3 nucleotide sequence: TGTGCCGGGGCTAGCGGGAGGACCTATGAGCAGTTCTTC.

As to this clonotype: This may be a read error, as it is one base from a much larger clone. The V and J genes are TRBV30 and TRBJ1-1; D unclear. Per germline, CDR1 GTSNPN and CDR2 SVGIG (reference sequence). CDR3 length: 11 amino acids. CDR3 residues: CTWKANTEAFF. The CDR3 nucleotides read TGTACCTGGAAGGCTAACACTGAAGCTTTCTTT.

In this sample, this clonotype turned up many times. The rearrangement joins TRBV6-5 to TRBJ2-7; D not resolved. The CDR3 covers 15 residues. The V end lost 2 bases, the J end lost 6 bases, and 17 bases lay between the germline ends. The germline gives CDR1 MNHEY, CDR2 SVGAGI. This CDR3 reads CASSYQAPSFGEQYF. CDR3 nucleotide sequence: TGTGCCAGCAGTTACCAGGCCCCCTCGTTTGGCGAGCAGTACTTC.

The chain combines TRBV27 with TRBJ2-1; possible D gene TRBD1, 6 bases. Germline CDR1 MNHEY, CDR2 SMNVEV (reference sequence). Deletions cut 5 bases from V and 2 bases from J, with 13 bases between. This CDR3 region has 15 residues. The CDR3 DNA is TGTGCCAGCAGTCAGGGGAATCCCCCCTACAATGAGCAGTTCTTC. The encoded protein is CASSQGNPPYNEQFF.

With regard to this clonotype: A much larger clone lies a single base off, so this may be a read error. This chain joins TRBV27 and TRBJ1-1, with a tentative D call TRBD1 (5 bases). CDR1 and CDR2 (germline): MNHEY, SMNVEV (reference sequence). V lost 8 bases, J lost 0 bases, and 16 bases lay in between. The CDR3 has 15 amino acids. This CDR3 is CASLPTGDLNTEAFF. CDR3 nucleotides: TGTGCCAGCCTACCGACGGGGGACCTGAACACTGAAGCTTTCTTT.

This clonotype was detected many times. The V gene is TRBV11-3, the J gene TRBJ2-3, with TRBD2 as a possible D gene (5 bases). The V end was cut by 2 bases, the J end by 1 base, with 19 bases between. Germline V gene data show CDR1 as SGHNT and CDR2 as YENEEA. This CDR3 comprises 18 residues. The CDR3, as DNA: TGTGCCAGCAGCTTAATCACGGGGTCCTCGCTTGGCACAGATACGCAGTATTTT. Protein product: CASSLITGSSLGTDTQYF. Variable domain in full (rest from reference TRBV11-3 and TRBJ2-3): EAGVVQSPRYKIIEKKQPVAFWCNPISGHNTLYWYLQNLGQGPELLIRYENEEAVDDSQLPKDRFSAERLKGVDSTLKIQPAELGDSAVYLCASSLITGSSLGTDTQYFGPGTRLTVL.

A remark on this clonotype: One junction end does not reproduce the germline sequence, and a read error may be involved. The chain recombines TRBV20-1 with TRBJ2-1; D unclear. CDR1 and CDR2 (germline): DFQATT, SNEGSKA (reference sequence). This CDR3 has 11 amino acids. The CDR3 protein is CSARVGFEQSF. CDR3 DNA sequence: TGCAGTGCTAGAGTAGGGTTTGAGCAGTCCTTC.